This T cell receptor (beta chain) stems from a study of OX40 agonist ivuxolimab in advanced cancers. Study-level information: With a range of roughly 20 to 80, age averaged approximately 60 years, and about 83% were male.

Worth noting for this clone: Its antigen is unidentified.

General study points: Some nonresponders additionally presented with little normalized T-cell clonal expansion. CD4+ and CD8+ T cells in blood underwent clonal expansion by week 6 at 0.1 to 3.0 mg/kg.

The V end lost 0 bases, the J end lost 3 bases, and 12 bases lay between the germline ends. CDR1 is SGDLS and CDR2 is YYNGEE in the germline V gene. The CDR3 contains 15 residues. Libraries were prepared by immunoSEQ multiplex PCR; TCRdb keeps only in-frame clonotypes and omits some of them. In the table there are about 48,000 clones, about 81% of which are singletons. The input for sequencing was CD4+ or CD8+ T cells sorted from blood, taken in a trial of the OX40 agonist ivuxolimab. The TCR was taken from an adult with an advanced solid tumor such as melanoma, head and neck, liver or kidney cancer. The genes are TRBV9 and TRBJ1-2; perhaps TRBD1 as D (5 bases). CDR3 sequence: CASSVGWGADYGYTF. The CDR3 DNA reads TGTGCCAGCAGCGTAGGATGGGGCGCGGACTATGGCTACACCTTC.